This record looks at one TCR beta chain sequence and its context. The sample belongs to a study of blood T cell repertoires in COVID-19. Whole-study context: Spain, Italy and the United States supplied samples that represented acute and convalescent COVID-19. PBMCs, B-cell-depleted T cells, or T cells were the source of the cDNA or gDNA that made up the material.

CDR3 length equals 13 residues. Germline CDR1 and CDR2: SGDLS and YYNGEE. V shed 4 bases and J shed 4 bases, with 11 bases lying between them. Study processing details: Nucleated cell counts were estimated from reference gene primer amplification. Sequencing was performed with immunoSEQ multiplex PCR; in TCRdb, only in-frame clones are kept and a portion is missing. V, J and clone size were drawn from that table, and D and trimming were deduced from the DNA. The sample holds 80,000 to 100,000 clones, approximately 89% seen once. The sequence derives from a man between 45 and 60 years old with acute or convalescent COVID-19. Sequences were obtained from peripheral blood. The chain links TRBV9 to TRBJ1-2, with D unclear. The CDR3 sequence is CASSPLAGYGYTF. In DNA, the CDR3 is TGTGCCAGCAGCCCCCTCGCGGGCTATGGCTACACCTTC.